The 30 T cell receptor beta chains below come from one sample, sequenced in a study of blood T cell repertoires in COVID-19. The data were produced by immunoSEQ multiplex PCR, yet TCRdb's version contains in-frame clones alone and is incomplete. This sample has about 58,000 clones; approximately 86% occur once, and the top ten carry roughly 8.8%. Source material: peripheral blood. The receptor source for this set is a woman aged 65 to 85 with active COVID-19.

This chain connects TRBV7-7 to TRBJ2-7; possibly TRBD2 for D (6 bases). The CDR3 consists of 15 residues. V gave up 1 base and J gave up 0 bases, with 10 bases separating them. Germline loops: CDR1 SSHAT, CDR2 FNYEAQ (reference sequence). CDR3 in amino acids: CASSLEAGSSYEQYF. Written as DNA, the CDR3 is TGTGCCAGCAGCTTAGAAGCGGGTAGCTCCTACGAGCAGTACTTC.

This sequence joins TRBV6-1 and TRBJ2-1, with D maybe TRBD1 (5 bases). The CDR3 has 15 residues. Trimming removed 1 base from V and 8 bases from J, with 15 bases in between. Germline CDR1 is MNHNS and CDR2 is SASEGT. The CDR3 DNA follows: TGTGCCAGCAGTGAAGGAGTTGAAGGGGTTGATGAGCAGTTCTTC. Protein: CASSEGVEGVDEQFF.

The CDR3 reads CASSHGRRNRRIQETQYF. CDR3 sequence (DNA): TGTGCCAGCAGCCACGGACGTAGGAACAGGAGAATACAAGAGACCCAGTACTTC. The genes are TRBV3-1 (or the pseudogene TRBV3-2) and TRBJ2-5; D may be TRBD1 (5 bases). V shed 3 bases and J shed 2 bases, with 22 bases lying between them. CDR3 length equals 18 residues. Germline V lookup: CDR1 LGHDT, CDR2 YNNKEL (reference sequence).

V gene TRBV10-1 combines with J gene TRBJ2-3, with TRBD2 matching 7 bases. V trimming: 0 bases; J trimming: 4 bases; junction bases outside the gene matches: 1. The CDR3 contains 14 residues. CDR1 and CDR2 from the germline V gene are WNHNN and SYGVQD (reference sequence). The CDR3 region has the DNA TGCGCCAGCAGTGAGTCTCGGGGGGCAGATACGCAGTATTTT. Residues: CASSESRGADTQYF.

V gene TRBV5-1 combines with J gene TRBJ2-7; TRBD1 matches at 8 bases. This CDR3 is 16 amino acids long. Germline values: CDR1 SGHRS, CDR2 YFSETQ. The V gene end was trimmed by 1 base and the J gene end by 0 bases; junction bases not matched to a gene: 6. The CDR3 DNA is TGCGCCAGCAGCTTGTGGCAGGGGGCTAGCTCCTACGAGCAGTACTTC. Its translation: CASSLWQGASSYEQYF.

The genes are TRBV2 and TRBJ2-7; TRBD2 matches 7 bases. The CDR3 has 16 amino acids. Germline values: CDR1 SNHLY, CDR2 FYNNEI. V shed 7 bases and J 6 bases; nucleotides not matched to a gene: 18. The CDR3 region is CASMTGKRDRGPEQYF. CDR3 nucleotide sequence: TGTGCCAGCATGACTGGGAAGCGGGACCGGGGCCCCGAGCAGTACTTC.

This chain connects TRBV11-2 to TRBJ1-1; 11 nucleotides align to TRBD1. Unmatched junction bases numbered 10, after V lost 0 bases and J lost 1 base. The CDR3 consists of 19 residues. Germline V lookup: CDR1 SGHAT, CDR2 FQNNGV. This chain's CDR3 is CASSLDWRTGGKGNTEAFF. Written as DNA, the CDR3 is TGTGCCAGCAGCTTAGATTGGCGGACAGGGGGCAAGGGGAACACTGAAGCTTTCTTT.

CDR3 bases: TGTGCCAGCAGGCCCCTGCCCGGGGACAATGAGCAGTTCTTC. This gives the protein CASRPLPGDNEQFF. This chain links TRBV7-9 with TRBJ2-1; perhaps TRBD2 as D (5 bases). The V end lost 6 bases, the J end lost 5 bases, and 14 bases lay between the germline ends. The germline V gene has CDR1 SEHNR and CDR2 FQNEAQ (reference sequence). This CDR3 comprises 14 residues.

The chain couples TRBV30 to TRBJ1-3; 9 nucleotides agree with TRBD1. Germline assignment: CDR1 GTSNPN and CDR2 SVGIG (reference sequence). The CDR3 is made up of 14 amino acids. With 5 bases clipped from V and 5 bases from J, the junction kept 7 bases outside the gene matches. The CDR3 loop is CAWDGQGYRNTIYF. In DNA form, the CDR3 reads TGTGCCTGGGACGGACAGGGGTATAGAAACACCATATATTTT.

V is TRBV19 and J is TRBJ2-7; possible D gene TRBD2, 7 bases. V was pared by 6 bases and J by 4 bases, with 19 bases between. Germline loops: CDR1 LNHDA, CDR2 SQIVND (reference sequence). CDR3 length equals 15 residues. The CDR3 DNA reads as TGTGCCAGTAGCAGCGGGACACTCGGGTGGTACGAGCAGTACTTC. It yields the protein CASSSGTLGWYEQYF.

J is TRBJ2-5 and V is TRBV7-3; tentatively, D is TRBD2 (5 bases). Looked up from germline, CDR1 is SGHTA and CDR2 is FQGTGA. The CDR3 is 13 residues long. The V gene lost 8 bases and the J gene lost 2 bases, with 12 bases spanning the gap. The CDR3 DNA follows: TGTGCCAGCTCTAAAACGGGGCAAGAGACCCAGTACTTC. The encoded protein is CASSKTGQETQYF.

V usage is TRBV11-2 and J usage is TRBJ2-7; the match to TRBD2 covers 8 bases. Trimming cost V 5 bases and J 5 bases; bases outside gene matches: 8. CDR1 is SGHAT, CDR2 FQNNGV, per germline. CDR3 size: 14 residues. The CDR3 loop reads CASSLSGSGNEQYF. In nucleotides, the CDR3 is TGTGCCAGCAGCCTCAGCGGGAGCGGTAACGAGCAGTACTTC.

The J gene is TRBJ2-1, the V gene TRBV24-1; 12 positions agree with TRBD2. The germline gives CDR1 KGHDR, CDR2 SFDVKD. V shed 12 bases and J 10 bases; nucleotides not matched to a gene: 9. The CDR3 length is 13 residues. CDR3 coding DNA: TGTGCCGCTAGGACTAGCGGGATAGAAGAGCAGTTCTTC. It is translated as CAARTSGIEEQFF.

The chain couples TRBV9 to TRBJ2-1, with D tentatively TRBD1 (6 bases). Trimming cost V 3 bases and J 5 bases, with 9 bases left between them. The CDR3 has 13 amino acids. The germline gives CDR1 SGDLS, CDR2 YYNGEE. CDR3 nucleotide sequence: TGTGCCAGCAGCGCCCCAGGGGACAATGAGCAGTTCTTC. This gives the protein CASSAPGDNEQFF.

The chain uses TRBV7-3 and TRBJ2-1; TRBD2 matches at 11 bases. Germline V gene data show CDR1 as SGHTA and CDR2 as FQGTGA. V was pared by 5 bases and J by 7 bases, with 7 bases of the junction left unmatched. This CDR3 has 15 amino acids. The chain's CDR3 is CASSERTSGPNEQFF. The CDR3 bases are TGTGCCAGCAGCGAACGGACTAGCGGGCCGAATGAGCAGTTCTTC.

The table lists this clone with a few counts. J is TRBJ1-5 and V is TRBV7-2, with D tentatively TRBD1 (6 bases). The CDR3 consists of 14 residues. V lost 5 bases and J 7 bases, leaving 15 bases between the germline ends. The germline gives CDR1 SGHTA, CDR2 FQGNSA. This CDR3 reads CASSREGGWQPQHF. Here the CDR3 DNA reads TGTGCCAGCAGCCGTGAAGGGGGTTGGCAGCCCCAGCATTTT.

The chain joins TRBV5-5 to TRBJ2-7; tentatively, D is TRBD2 (6 bases). The V end lost 4 bases, the J end lost 4 bases, and 15 bases lay between the germline ends. CDR3 size: 14 residues. Germline V gene lookup returns CDR1 SGHKS and CDR2 YYEKEE (reference sequence). The CDR3 loop reads CASSAGSAGYEQYF. In DNA, the CDR3 is TGTGCCAGCAGCGCGGGGAGTGCGGGGTACGAGCAGTACTTC.

This chain links TRBV28 with TRBJ2-7, with D unresolved. Trimming shortened V by 6 bases and J by 2 bases, and 17 bases separated the two germline ends. Germline V gives CDR1 MDHEN, CDR2 SYDVKM. The length of the CDR3 is 15 residues. The CDR3 loop is CASSPTDPPTYEQYF. CDR3 in DNA: TGTGCCAGCAGCCCTACAGATCCCCCAACCTACGAGCAGTACTTC.

The gene calls are TRBV24-1 and TRBJ1-2; D might be TRBD1 (6 bases). V was cut by 4 bases and J by 2 bases, with 16 bases left in between. Germline CDR1 is KGHDR and CDR2 is SFDVKD. The CDR3 runs 16 residues. The CDR3 protein is CATSDPSSDRNYGYTF. In DNA form, the CDR3 reads TGTGCCACCAGTGACCCCTCTTCCGACAGGAACTATGGCTACACCTTC.

The V and J genes are TRBV14 and TRBJ1-3, with a tentative D call TRBD1 (6 bases). The CDR3 consists of 17 residues. The germline V and J ends were trimmed by 0 bases and 4 bases, with 16 bases remaining between them. CDR1 is SGHDN, CDR2 FVKESK, per germline. The chain's CDR3 is CASSQDLQDRPGNTIYF. CDR3 nucleotide sequence: TGTGCCAGCAGCCAAGATCTCCAAGACAGGCCCGGAAACACCATATATTTT.

The J gene is TRBJ2-7, the V gene TRBV7-3; D remains unclear. CDR1 is SGHTA, CDR2 FQGTGA, per germline. The V end lost 3 bases, the J end lost 7 bases, and 10 bases lay between the germline ends. The CDR3 loop spans 12 amino acids. CDR3 sequence reads: CASSFGYGEQYF. The DNA for the CDR3 is TGTGCCAGCAGCTTCGGATACGGGGAGCAGTACTTC.

This CDR3 reads CASRRHSGAYEQYF. CDR3 sequence (DNA): TGTGCCAGCAGAAGACACAGCGGAGCCTACGAGCAGTACTTC. The chain uses TRBV6-5 and TRBJ2-7, with D perhaps matching TRBD2 (5 bases). The ends were cut back, 6 bases at V and 2 bases at J, with 14 bases in the middle. This CDR3 spans 14 amino acids. CDR1 and CDR2 (germline): MNHEY, SVGAGI.

V and J are TRBV19 and TRBJ1-1; D not resolved. The germline V and J ends were trimmed by 2 bases and 2 bases, with 6 bases remaining between them. This CDR3 has 13 residues. In germline, CDR1 is LNHDA, CDR2 SQIVND (reference sequence). CDR3 DNA sequence: TGTGCCAGTAGTATACAACAAAACACTGAAGCTTTCTTT. As protein: CASSIQQNTEAFF.

The rearrangement links TRBV2 to TRBJ2-1; TRBD2 agrees at 7 bases. V was pared by 4 bases and J by 5 bases, with 8 bases of the junction left unmatched. Germline CDR1 SNHLY, CDR2 FYNNEI. CDR3 length: 15 residues. Written as DNA, the CDR3 is TGTGCCAGCAGTGCACTAGCGTTGAGGAACAATGAGCAGTTCTTC. This gives the protein CASSALALRNNEQFF.

This clone was seen only once. The chain has TRBV19 and TRBJ2-7; a weak D match, TRBD2 (6 bases). Trimming shortened V by 1 base and J by 8 bases, and 21 bases separated the two germline ends. Germline V gene lookup returns CDR1 LNHDA and CDR2 SQIVND (reference sequence). CDR3 size: 16 residues. In DNA form, the CDR3 reads TGTGCCAGTAGTATAGGGCGGGACTCCGCAAGGGTGAAGCAGTACTTC. This encodes CASSIGRDSARVKQYF.

The chain couples TRBV6-5 to TRBJ1-2, with D possibly TRBD1 on 6 matching bases. The CDR3 has 15 amino acids. Germline V gives CDR1 MNHEY, CDR2 SVGAGI. V lost 5 bases to trimming and J lost 2 bases, with 15 bases between them. The CDR3 region is CASSQTRDTNYGYTF. The CDR3 DNA reads TGTGCCAGCAGTCAAACTCGGGACACCAACTATGGCTACACCTTC.

J is TRBJ1-1 and V is TRBV5-4; D is ambiguous. The CDR3 totals 15 residues. V dropped 0 bases and J dropped 2 bases, with 11 bases sitting between them. The V gene's germline CDR1 is SGHNT and CDR2 YYREEE (reference sequence). For the CDR3, the DNA is TGTGCCAGCAGCTTGGGAGGGCTGGGTAACACTGAAGCTTTCTTT. Encoded protein: CASSLGGLGNTEAFF.

The rearrangement uses TRBV18 and TRBJ2-7, with 7 bases matching TRBD2. V shed 4 bases, J shed 3 bases, and the junction held 9 bases outside the gene matches. Germline loops: CDR1 KGHSH, CDR2 LQKENI. The CDR3 covers 15 residues. The CDR3 DNA follows: TGTGCCAGCTCACTTACCCCAGCTAGCGGCTACGAGCAGTACTTC. Protein product: CASSLTPASGYEQYF.

The chain is built from TRBV19 and TRBJ2-5; 7 bases agree with TRBD1. Unmatched junction bases numbered 10, after V lost 4 bases and J lost 5 bases. This CDR3 comprises 15 residues. The germline CDR1 and CDR2 sequences are LNHDA and SQIVND (reference sequence). The CDR3 nucleotides are TGTGCCAGTAGTACCGGACAGGCCCTGCAGGAGACCCAGTACTTC. It codes for CASSTGQALQETQYF.

The genes are TRBV19 and TRBJ2-1, with D possibly matching TRBD1 (6 bases). The CDR3 consists of 13 residues. Germline V gives CDR1 LNHDA, CDR2 SQIVND (reference sequence). Trimming removed 6 bases from V and 5 bases from J, with 11 bases in between. The DNA for the CDR3 is TGTGCCAGTAGAGCAGGGGCAAACAATGAGCAGTTCTTC. This codes for CASRAGANNEQFF.